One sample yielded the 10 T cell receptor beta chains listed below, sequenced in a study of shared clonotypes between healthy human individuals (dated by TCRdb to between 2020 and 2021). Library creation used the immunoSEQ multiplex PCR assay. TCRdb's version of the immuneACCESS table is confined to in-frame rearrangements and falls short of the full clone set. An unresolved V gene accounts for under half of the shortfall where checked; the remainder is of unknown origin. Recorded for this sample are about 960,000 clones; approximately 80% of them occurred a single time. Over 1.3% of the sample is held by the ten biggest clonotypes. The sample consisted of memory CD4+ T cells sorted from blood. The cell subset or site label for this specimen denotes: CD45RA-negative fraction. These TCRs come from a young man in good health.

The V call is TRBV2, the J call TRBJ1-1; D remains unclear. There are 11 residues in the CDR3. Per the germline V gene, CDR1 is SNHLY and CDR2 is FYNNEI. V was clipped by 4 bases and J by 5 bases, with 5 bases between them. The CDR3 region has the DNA TGTGCCAGCAGTGGTTTGACTGAAGCTTTCTTT. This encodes CASSGLTEAFF.

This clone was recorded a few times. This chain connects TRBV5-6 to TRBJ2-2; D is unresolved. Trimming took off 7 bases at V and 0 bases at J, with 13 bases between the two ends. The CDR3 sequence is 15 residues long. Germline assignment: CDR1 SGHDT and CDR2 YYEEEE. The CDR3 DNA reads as TGTGCCAGCGGAAGAAGGCGGACGAACACCGGGGAGCTGTTTTTT. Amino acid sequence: CASGRRRTNTGELFF.

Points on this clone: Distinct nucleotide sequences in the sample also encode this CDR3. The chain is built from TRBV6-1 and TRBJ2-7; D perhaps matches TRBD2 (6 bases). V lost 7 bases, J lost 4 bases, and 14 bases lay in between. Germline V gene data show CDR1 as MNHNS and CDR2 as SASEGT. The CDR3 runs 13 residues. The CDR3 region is CASNRGGPYEQYF. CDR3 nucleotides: TGTGCCAGCAATAGGGGAGGACCTTACGAGCAGTACTTC.

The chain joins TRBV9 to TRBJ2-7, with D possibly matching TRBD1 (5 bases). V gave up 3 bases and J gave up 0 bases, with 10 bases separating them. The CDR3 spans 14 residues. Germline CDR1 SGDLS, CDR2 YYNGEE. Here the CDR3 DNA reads TGTGCCAGCAGCGGGGGCCATACCTCCTACGAGCAGTACTTC. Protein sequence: CASSGGHTSYEQYF.

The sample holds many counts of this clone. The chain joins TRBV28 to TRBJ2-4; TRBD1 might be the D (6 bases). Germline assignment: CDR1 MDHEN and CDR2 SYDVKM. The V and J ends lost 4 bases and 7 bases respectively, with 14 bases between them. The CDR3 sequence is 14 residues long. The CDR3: CASSSGQRTNIQYF. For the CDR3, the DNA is TGTGCCAGCAGTTCCGGACAGAGGACCAACATTCAGTACTTC.

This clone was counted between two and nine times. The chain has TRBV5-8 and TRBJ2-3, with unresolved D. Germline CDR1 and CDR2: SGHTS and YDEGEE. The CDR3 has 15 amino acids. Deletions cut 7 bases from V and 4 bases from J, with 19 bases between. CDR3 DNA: TGTGCCAGCCCCAGCCCCGCATTCGGTCCAGATACGCAGTATTTT. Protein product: CASPSPAFGPDTQYF. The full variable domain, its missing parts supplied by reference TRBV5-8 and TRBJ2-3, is EAGVTQSPTHLIKTRGQQATLRCSPISGHTSVYWYQQALGLGLQFLLWYDEGEERNRGNFPPRFSGRQFPNYSSELNVNALELEDSALYLCASPSPAFGPDTQYFGPGTRLTVL.

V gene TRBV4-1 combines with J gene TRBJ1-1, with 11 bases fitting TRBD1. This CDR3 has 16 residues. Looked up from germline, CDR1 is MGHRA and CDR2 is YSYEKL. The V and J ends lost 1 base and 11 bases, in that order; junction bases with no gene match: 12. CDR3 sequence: CASSQARVDRGLEAFF. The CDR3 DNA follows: TGCGCCAGCAGCCAAGCTAGGGTGGACAGGGGGCTTGAGGCTTTCTTT.

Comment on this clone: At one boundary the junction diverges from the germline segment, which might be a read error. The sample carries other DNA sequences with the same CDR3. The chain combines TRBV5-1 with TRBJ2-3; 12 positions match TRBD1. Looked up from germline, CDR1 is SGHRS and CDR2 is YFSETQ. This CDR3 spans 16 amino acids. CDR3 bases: TGCGCCAGCAGCTTGGAAGGGACAGGGGGCACCGATACGCAGTATTTT. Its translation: CASSLEGTGGTDTQYF.

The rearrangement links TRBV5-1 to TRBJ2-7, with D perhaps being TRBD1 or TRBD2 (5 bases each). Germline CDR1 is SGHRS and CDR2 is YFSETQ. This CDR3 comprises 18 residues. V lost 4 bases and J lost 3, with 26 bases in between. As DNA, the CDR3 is TGCGCCAGCAGCCCCCAGGGCAGTTTTGGTGGGAGTATCTACGAGCAGTACTTC. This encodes CASSPQGSFGGSIYEQYF.

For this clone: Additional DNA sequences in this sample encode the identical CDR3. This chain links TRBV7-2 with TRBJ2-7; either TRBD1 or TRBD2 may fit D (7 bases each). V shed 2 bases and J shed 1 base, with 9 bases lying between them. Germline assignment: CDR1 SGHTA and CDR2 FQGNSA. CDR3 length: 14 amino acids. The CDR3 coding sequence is TGTGCCAGCAGCTTACAGGGGGGGTCCTACGAGCAGTACTTC. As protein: CASSLQGGSYEQYF.